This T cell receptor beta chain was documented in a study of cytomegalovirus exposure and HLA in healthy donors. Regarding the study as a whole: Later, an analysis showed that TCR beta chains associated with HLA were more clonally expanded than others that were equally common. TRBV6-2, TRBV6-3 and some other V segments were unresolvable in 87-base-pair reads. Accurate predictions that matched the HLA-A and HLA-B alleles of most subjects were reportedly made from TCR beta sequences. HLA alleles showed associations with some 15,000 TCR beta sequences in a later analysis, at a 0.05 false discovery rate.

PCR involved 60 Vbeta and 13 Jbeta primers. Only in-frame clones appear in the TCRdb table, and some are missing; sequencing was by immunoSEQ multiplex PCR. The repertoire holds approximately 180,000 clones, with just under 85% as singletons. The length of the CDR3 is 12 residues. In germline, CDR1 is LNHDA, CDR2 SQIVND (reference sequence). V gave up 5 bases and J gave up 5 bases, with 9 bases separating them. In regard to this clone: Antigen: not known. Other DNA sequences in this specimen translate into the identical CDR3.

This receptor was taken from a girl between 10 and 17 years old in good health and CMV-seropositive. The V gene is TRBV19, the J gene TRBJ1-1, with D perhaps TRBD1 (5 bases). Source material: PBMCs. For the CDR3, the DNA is TGTGCCAGTAGTTCGGGGGGAACTGAAGCTTTCTTT. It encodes CASSSGGTEAFF.